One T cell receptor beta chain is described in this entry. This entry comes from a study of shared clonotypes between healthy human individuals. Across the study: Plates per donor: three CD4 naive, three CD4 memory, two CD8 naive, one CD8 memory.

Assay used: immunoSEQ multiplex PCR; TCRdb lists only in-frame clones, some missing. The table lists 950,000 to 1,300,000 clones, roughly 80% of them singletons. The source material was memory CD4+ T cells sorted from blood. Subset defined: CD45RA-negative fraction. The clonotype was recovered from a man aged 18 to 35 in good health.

CDR3 sequence reads: CASTYTGASSPLHF. The CDR3 bases are TGTGCCAGCACCTACACAGGGGCAAGTTCACCCCTCCACTTT. The J gene is TRBJ1-6, the V gene TRBV6-5; 7 positions match TRBD1. After removal of 7 bases from V and 9 bases from J, the junction contained 9 bases not matched to a gene. The CDR3 contains 14 residues. Germline V gene sequence: CDR1 MNHEY, CDR2 SVGAGI.